Shown below are 17 T cell receptor beta chains from a single sample sequenced in a study of shared clonotypes between healthy human individuals. CD45RO-negative, CCR7-selected cells formed the naive CD8 fraction, which excluded terminally differentiated effector memory CD45RA+ cells. Only in-frame clones appear in the TCRdb table, and some are missing; sequencing was by immunoSEQ multiplex PCR. This repertoire shows hundreds of thousands of clones, about 92% found once; its top ten account for about 24%. The sample comprised naive CD8+ T cells sorted from blood. The source of these receptors is a man aged 25 to 40 in good health.

V usage is TRBV2 and J usage is TRBJ2-1; no clear D. The CDR3 has 14 amino acids. V lost 2 bases and J 6 bases, leaving 11 bases between the germline ends. The germline V gene has CDR1 SNHLY and CDR2 FYNNEI. This CDR3 reads CASSESLGSNEQFF. CDR3 nucleotides: TGTGCCAGCAGTGAAAGCCTGGGGTCCAATGAGCAGTTCTTC.

V and J are TRBV27 and TRBJ1-5; D is ambiguous. Germline CDR1 reads MNHEY; CDR2 reads SMNVEV (reference sequence). V lost 4 bases, J lost 9 bases, and 19 bases lay in between. CDR3 length: 15 amino acids. The CDR3 is CASSSISGWTGPQHF. The DNA of the CDR3 is TGTGCCAGCAGTTCGATCTCCGGATGGACCGGGCCCCAGCATTTT.

This chain uses TRBV2 with TRBJ2-1, with D tentatively TRBD2 (5 bases). CDR3 length equals 15 residues. With 2 bases removed from V and 4 bases from J, the gap between germline ends came to 12 bases. Germline V gene lookup returns CDR1 SNHLY and CDR2 FYNNEI. The CDR3 DNA is TGTGCCAGCAGTGAATCAGCGGCGACTTACAATGAGCAGTTCTTC. It specifies CASSESAATYNEQFF.

The chain combines TRBV2 with TRBJ2-7; the match to TRBD1 covers 8 bases. The germline CDR1 and CDR2 sequences are SNHLY and FYNNEI. V lost 6 bases, J lost 9 bases, and 16 bases stayed unmatched. The CDR3 is made up of 15 amino acids. CDR3 coding DNA: TGTGCCAGCAGAAGGGGACAGGAGCCACGGGGTGGGCAGTACTTC. Its protein product is CASRRGQEPRGGQYF. Complete variable domain (other parts from reference TRBV2 and TRBJ2-7): EPEVTQTPSHQVTQMGQEVILRCVPISNHLYFYWYRQILGQKVEFLVSFYNNEISEKSEIFDDQFSVERPDGSNFTLKIRSTKLEDSAMYFCASRRGQEPRGGQYFGPGTRLTVT.

This sequence joins TRBV14 and TRBJ2-1; TRBD2 aligns across 10 bases. There are 17 residues in the CDR3. Per the germline V gene, CDR1 is SGHDN and CDR2 is FVKESK. V trimming: 2 bases; J trimming: 2 bases; junction bases outside the gene matches: 6. CDR3 in DNA: TGTGCCAGCAGCCAACCCCGCGGACTAGCGGCCTACAATGAGCAGTTCTTC. Residues: CASSQPRGLAAYNEQFF.

Concerning this clone: A read error likely explains this, since a far larger clone differs by one base. Within the sample, other DNA sequences also encode this same CDR3. The CDR3 spells CASSPGTGGYEQYF. The CDR3 DNA is TGTGCCAGCAGCCCAGGGACAGGGGGCTACGAGCAGTACTTC. This chain joins TRBV27 and TRBJ2-7, with 11 bases aligning to TRBD1. V was clipped by 6 bases and J by 3 bases; unmatched bases: 4. From germline, CDR1 is MNHEY and CDR2 SMNVEV (reference sequence). The CDR3 consists of 14 residues.

This chain joins TRBV7-4 and TRBJ2-1, with 10 bases aligning to TRBD2. CDR3 size: 15 residues. Germline V gene data show CDR1 as SGHVT and CDR2 as SQSDAQ. V was clipped by 5 bases and J by 9 bases; unmatched bases: 10. CDR3 amino acids: CASSLQREGRTEQFF. DNA for the CDR3: TGTGCCAGCAGCCTCCAGCGGGAGGGCCGGACTGAGCAGTTCTTC.

V and J are TRBV20-1 and TRBJ2-1, with D possibly TRBD2 on 6 matching bases. The V gene lost 3 bases and the J gene lost 7 bases, with 7 bases spanning the gap. Germline V gene sequence: CDR1 DFQATT, CDR2 SNEGSKA (reference sequence). There are 11 residues in the CDR3. In nucleotides, the CDR3 is TGCAGTGCTAGTGGGGGGAATGAGCAGTTCTTC. Translated, it gives CSASGGNEQFF.

CDR3 sequence (DNA): TGTGCCAGCAGCTTAGATCTGTATACGGGACTAGCGGTCTACGAGCAGTACTTC. This encodes CASSLDLYTGLAVYEQYF. This chain links TRBV11-2 with TRBJ2-7; 11 nucleotides agree with TRBD2. The junction had 10 bases not matched to a gene; V was cut back by 0 bases and J by 3 bases. Germline V CDR1 and CDR2: SGHAT, FQNNGV. CDR3 length equals 18 residues.

This clone was seen only a few times. This chain links TRBV4-1 with TRBJ1-2; D possibly corresponds to TRBD1 (5 bases). CDR1 is MGHRA, CDR2 YSYEKL, per germline. This CDR3 contains 14 residues. Trimming shortened V by 1 base and J by 4 bases, and 10 bases separated the two germline ends. The CDR3 DNA sequence: TGCGCCAGCAGCCAAGCTCAGGGTAGCTATGGCTACACCTTC. Translation gives CASSQAQGSYGYTF.

The chain carries TRBV7-2 and TRBJ2-7; D ambiguous. Per germline, CDR1 SGHTA and CDR2 FQGNSA. Trimming took 5 bases from V and 5 from J, leaving 13 bases between them. The CDR3 spans 13 residues. The CDR3 protein is CASSAGSVDEQYF. The CDR3 bases are TGTGCCAGCAGCGCTGGGTCTGTCGACGAGCAGTACTTC.

The genes are TRBV7-6 and TRBJ2-1; the D gene could be TRBD1 or TRBD2 (5 bases each). The CDR3 extends over 20 amino acids. Looked up from germline, CDR1 is SGHVS and CDR2 is FNYEAQ. V was clipped by 5 bases and J by 0 bases, with 26 bases between them. DNA for the CDR3: TGTGCCAGCAGCCCGGACATTCCGGGGATGTCTAGCCCCTCCTACAATGAGCAGTTCTTC. It translates to CASSPDIPGMSSPSYNEQFF.

The gene calls are TRBV4-1 and TRBJ2-7; TRBD2 aligns across 9 bases. The CDR3 has 15 residues. The V gene end was trimmed by 1 base and the J gene end by 3 bases; junction bases not matched to a gene: 4. CDR1 is MGHRA and CDR2 is YSYEKL in the germline V gene. CDR3 residues: CASSQVISGSYEQYF. The CDR3 region has the DNA TGCGCCAGCAGCCAAGTAATTAGCGGGAGCTACGAGCAGTACTTC.

DNA for the CDR3: TGTGCCAGCAGCCCAGGGGGCTTTAGCGTGGGGGCAGCTACCCAGTACTTC. Encoded protein: CASSPGGFSVGAATQYF. The chain uses TRBV7-3 and TRBJ2-5; 8 positions agree with TRBD1. The CDR3 contains 17 residues. With 5 bases clipped from V and 8 bases from J, the junction kept 19 bases outside the gene matches. The germline V gene encodes CDR1 SGHTA and CDR2 FQGTGA.

V and J are TRBV27 and TRBJ2-5; TRBD1 aligns across 11 bases. Germline values: CDR1 MNHEY, CDR2 SMNVEV (reference sequence). J gave up 4 bases and V 5 bases, and 9 bases lay outside the gene matches. The CDR3 loop spans 16 amino acids. The CDR3 bases are TGTGCCAGCAGTCCCTTGGGGACAGGGGGTGGAGAGACCCAGTACTTC. Its protein product is CASSPLGTGGGETQYF.

In DNA form, the CDR3 reads TGTGCCAGCAGCTCCGACAGGGCTTTTTGGAATCAGCCCCAGCATTTT. Its protein is CASSSDRAFWNQPQHF. V is TRBV5-6 and J is TRBJ1-5; 7 nucleotides line up with TRBD1. With V trimmed by 3 bases and J by 4 bases, 10 bases remained unmatched. The V gene's germline CDR1 is SGHDT and CDR2 YYEEEE. There are 16 residues in the CDR3.

The CDR3 loop reads CASSVGGQGNTEAFF. The CDR3 nucleotides are TGTGCCAGCAGCGTGGGGGGACAGGGGAACACTGAAGCTTTCTTT. The genes are TRBV7-9 and TRBJ1-1; 9 bases are shared with TRBD1. V gave up 5 bases and J gave up 1 base; unmatched junction bases: 5. The CDR3 consists of 15 residues. Germline-derived CDR1 and CDR2 are SEHNR and FQNEAQ (reference sequence).